A single sample is the source of the 10 T cell receptor beta chains below, sequenced in a study of CD8+ T cells in alopecia areata. cDNA reverse transcribed from extracted RNA served as the sequencing template. Assay used: immunoSEQ multiplex PCR; TCRdb lists only in-frame clones, some missing. Among 150,000 or so clones, around 47% were seen once, and the ten largest hold approximately 6.6%. The material sequenced was CD4+ T cells sorted from blood. These receptor sequences come from a human donor with alopecia areata.

This clone was detected a few times. This chain uses TRBV29-1 with TRBJ2-2; maybe TRBD1 (5 bases). The CDR3 runs to 14 residues. V was cut by 7 bases and J by 0 bases, with 12 bases left in between. Germline CDR1 reads SQVTM; CDR2 reads ANQGSEA. CDR3 loop: CSAGRGANTGELFF. CDR3 DNA: TGCAGCGCAGGAAGGGGCGCGAACACCGGGGAGCTGTTTTTT.

The rearrangement uses TRBV29-1 and TRBJ1-1; the D gene is possibly TRBD1 (5 bases). Trimming took 6 bases from V and 4 from J, leaving 15 bases between them. The CDR3 runs to 13 residues. Germline values: CDR1 SQVTM, CDR2 ANQGSEA. CDR3 sequence reads: CSVVGAGTTEAFF. CDR3 coding DNA: TGCAGCGTCGTAGGAGCAGGGACCACTGAAGCTTTCTTT.

The V call is TRBV5-1, the J call TRBJ2-7, with 12 bases lining up with TRBD2. CDR1 and CDR2 from the germline V gene are SGHRS and YFSETQ. The CDR3 runs 14 residues. Trimming cost V 6 bases and J 5 bases; bases outside gene matches: 6. The CDR3 sequence is CASTRLAGVNEQYF. CDR3 DNA sequence: TGCGCCAGCACCCGACTAGCGGGAGTCAACGAGCAGTACTTC.

The chain carries TRBV6-5 and TRBJ1-1; D unresolved. V lost 2 bases, J lost 4 bases, and 11 bases lay in between. This CDR3 is 14 amino acids long. Germline V gene data show CDR1 as MNHEY and CDR2 as SVGAGI. The CDR3 DNA is TGTGCCAGCAGTTACAGTGACCGACGCACTGAAGCTTTCTTT. Protein product: CASSYSDRRTEAFF.

This chain's CDR3 is CASSLASGGETQYF. CDR3 sequence (DNA): TGCGCCAGCAGCTTGGCTAGCGGGGGGGAGACCCAGTACTTC. The chain employs TRBV5-1 and TRBJ2-5, with TRBD2 matching 11 bases. This CDR3 comprises 14 residues. Germline V CDR1 and CDR2: SGHRS, YFSETQ. V dropped 0 bases and J dropped 5; count of bases not matched to a gene: 0.

A few counts support this clone. The chain has TRBV29-1 and TRBJ1-1, with D possibly matching TRBD1 (5 bases). This CDR3 has 13 amino acids. Germline V CDR1 and CDR2: SQVTM, ANQGSEA. Between the trimmed V and J ends, which lost 3 bases and 1 base, there was a span of 9 bases. CDR3 bases: TGCAGCGTTGAGACAGCTTCGAACACTGAAGCTTTCTTT. As protein: CSVETASNTEAFF.

This clone turned up a few times. The chain carries TRBV7-9 and TRBJ2-7; 8 nucleotides agree with TRBD1. Germline V gives CDR1 SEHNR, CDR2 FQNEAQ (reference sequence). With 5 bases clipped from V and 6 bases from J, the junction kept 6 bases outside the gene matches. CDR3 length: 13 amino acids. CDR3 loop: CASSARQGTEQYF. The CDR3 region has the DNA TGTGCCAGCAGCGCTCGACAGGGGACCGAGCAGTACTTC. Filled out from reference TRBV7-9 and TRBJ2-7, the complete variable domain reads DTGVSQNPRHKITKRGQNVTFRCDPISEHNRLYWYRQTLGQGPEFLTYFQNEAQLEKSRLLSDRFSAERPKGSFSTLEIQRTEQGDSAMYLCASSARQGTEQYFGPGTRLTVT.

V is TRBV27 and J is TRBJ2-4, with D maybe TRBD1 (5 bases). The germline gives CDR1 MNHEY, CDR2 SMNVEV (reference sequence). The CDR3 runs 14 residues. The V end lost 3 bases, the J end lost 8 bases, and 14 bases lay between the germline ends. CDR3 nucleotides: TGTGCCAGCAGTTTCCAGGGTGATAGACACATTCAGTACTTC. Translated: CASSFQGDRHIQYF.

The chain links TRBV28 to TRBJ2-2; TRBD2 matches at 8 bases. The CDR3 consists of 15 residues. Trimming took 8 bases from V and 8 from J; bases not matched to a gene: 13. The germline CDR1 and CDR2 sequences are MDHEN and SYDVKM. The CDR3: CASSTPGRAGGELFF. CDR3 nucleotides: TGTGCCAGCTCCACTCCCGGGAGGGCAGGAGGGGAGCTGTTTTTT.

This clone was seen a few times. The chain couples TRBV7-6 to TRBJ2-1, with TRBD2 matching 9 bases. Losses at the gene ends were 4 bases for V and 13 bases for J; bases not matched to a gene: 11. The CDR3 totals 14 residues. The germline gives CDR1 SGHVS, CDR2 FNYEAQ. The CDR3 is CASSSNPASGNQFF. In nucleotides, the CDR3 is TGTGCCAGCAGCTCAAATCCGGCTAGCGGGAATCAGTTCTTC.